The 30 T cell receptor beta chains in this list originate from one sample, sequenced in a study of T cells in Graves' hyperthyroidism and ophthalmopathy. TCR beta CDR3 regions were amplified from RNA. TCR CDR3 underwent first-round RT-PCR with the HTBI primer set. Each CDR3 protein is one row after TCRdb ran MiXCR on the multiplex PCR reads. The data hold 300,000 to 400,000 distinct CDR3 sequences, with roughly an eighth observed a single time. Sequenced input: blood. These receptors were taken from a woman under 30 with Graves' hyperthyroidism.

This clonotype was seen a few times. This rearrangement joins TRBV7-6 to TRBJ1-1; TRBD1 might be the D (6 bases). This CDR3 is built from 14 residues. The V end was cut by 0 bases, the J end by 4 bases, with 9 bases between. Per the germline V gene, CDR1 is SGHVS and CDR2 is FNYEAQ. The CDR3 here is CASSLAQGATEAFF. As DNA, the CDR3 is TGTGCCAGCAGCTTAGCACAGGGAGCCACTGAAGCTTTCTTT.

This clonotype was observed a few times. The genes are TRBV19 and TRBJ1-1, with TRBD1 identical over 7 bases. Trimming took 5 bases from V and 6 from J; bases not matched to a gene: 18. Germline V gene data show CDR1 as LNHDA and CDR2 as SQIVND (reference sequence). This CDR3 spans 17 amino acids. CDR3 DNA sequence: TGTGCCAGTAGTGGGGGAGACAGGGTGGCACTGAGGGCTGAAGCTTTCTTT. It is translated as CASSGGDRVALRAEAFF.

As concerns this clonotype: A read error may explain this, as a much larger clone is one base away. The rearrangement joins TRBV29-1 to TRBJ2-3; 8 bases line up with TRBD1. There are 14 residues in the CDR3. Germline CDR1 SQVTM, CDR2 ANQGSEA. J lost 4 bases, V lost 6 bases, and 9 bases had no gene match. DNA of the CDR3: TGCAGCGTCGGCCAGGGGGCCTGCCCAGATACGCAGTATTTT. This gives the protein CSVGQGACPDTQYF.

The rearrangement joins TRBV2 to TRBJ2-1; unclear D gene. The CDR3 has 13 residues. The V and J ends lost 5 bases and 12 bases respectively, with 17 bases between them. Looked up from germline, CDR1 is SNHLY and CDR2 is FYNNEI. The CDR3 region is CASSYQRTALQFF. The DNA for the CDR3 is TGTGCCAGCAGTTACCAAAGGACCGCATTGCAGTTCTTC.

This clonotype came up many times. This rearrangement joins TRBV20-1 to TRBJ2-3, with unresolved D. The CDR3 totals 12 residues. Germline lookup yields CDR1 DFQATT and CDR2 SNEGSKA (reference sequence). V gave up 5 bases and J gave up 4 bases, with 10 bases separating them. The CDR3 loop reads CSAPRRADTQYF. The CDR3 bases are TGCAGTGCTCCTCGAAGGGCAGATACGCAGTATTTT.

This clonotype was seen just once. An end of the junction does not agree with germline; a read error may underlie this. V usage is TRBV11-2 and J usage is TRBJ2-5; tentative D call: TRBD1 (6 bases). The CDR3 runs 14 residues. Germline loops: CDR1 SGHAT, CDR2 FQNNGV. CDR3 sequence reads: CASSLERDIETQYF. CDR3 sequence (DNA): TGTGCCAGCAGCCTAGAACGGGACATCGAGACCCAGTACTTC. The full variable domain, its missing parts supplied by reference TRBV11-2 and TRBJ2-5, is EAGVAQSPRYKIIEKRQSVAFWCNPISGHATLYWYQQILGQGPKLLIQFQNNGVVDDSQLPKDRFSAERLKGVDSTLKIQPAKLEDSAVYLCASSLERDIETQYFGPGTRLLVL.

This clonotype appeared a few times. The chain combines TRBV24-1 with TRBJ2-3; D remains ambiguous. V lost 3 bases to trimming and J lost 6 bases, with 15 bases between them. The CDR3 covers 15 residues. Germline CDR1 is KGHDR and CDR2 is SFDVKD. CDR3 region: CATSDPGGVADTQYF. CDR3 bases: TGTGCCACCAGTGATCCCGGCGGAGTGGCGGATACGCAGTATTTT.

V gene TRBV4-1 combines with J gene TRBJ2-1, with TRBD2 matching over 8 bases. The J segment lost 6 bases and the V segment lost 2 bases, leaving 0 bases of the junction unmatched. The length of the CDR3 is 13 residues. The V gene's germline CDR1 is MGHRA and CDR2 YSYEKL. The CDR3 reads CASSQRGGNEQFF. The CDR3 DNA reads as TGCGCCAGCAGCCAACGGGGGGGCAATGAGCAGTTCTTC.

This clonotype was observed many times. This chain joins TRBV9 and TRBJ2-1; 10 bases agree with TRBD2. V was pared by 0 bases and J by 10 bases, with 7 bases of the junction left unmatched. The CDR3 runs to 15 residues. Germline V gives CDR1 SGDLS, CDR2 YYNGEE. The CDR3 is CASSVELAGVVEQFF. CDR3 in DNA: TGTGCCAGCAGCGTAGAGCTAGCGGGAGTGGTAGAGCAGTTCTTC.

This clonotype occurred many times. This sequence joins TRBV24-1 and TRBJ2-3, with 8 bases aligning to TRBD1. The CDR3 has 13 residues. Unmatched junction bases numbered 5, after V lost 8 bases and J lost 5 bases. The germline gives CDR1 KGHDR, CDR2 SFDVKD. For the CDR3, the DNA is TGTGCCACCAACGGACAGGGTGAAGATACGCAGTATTTT. Amino acids: CATNGQGEDTQYF.

This clonotype was seen at least ten times. This chain links TRBV6-1 with TRBJ1-5, with 8 nucleotides matching TRBD1. The junction had 3 bases not matched to a gene; V was cut back by 4 bases and J by 4 bases. Germline lookup yields CDR1 MNHNS and CDR2 SASEGT. This CDR3 is 14 amino acids long. CDR3 in amino acids: CASSVTGENQPQHF. The DNA for the CDR3 is TGTGCCAGCAGTGTGACAGGGGAAAATCAGCCCCAGCATTTT.

This clonotype showed up many times. The V and J genes are TRBV6-1 and TRBJ1-1; possibly TRBD1 for D (5 bases). Germline V gene lookup returns CDR1 MNHNS and CDR2 SASEGT. V lost 4 bases to trimming and J lost 1 base, with 7 bases between them. The CDR3 is 13 amino acids. The CDR3 coding sequence is TGTGCCAGCAGTGCACAGGCGAACACTGAAGCTTTCTTT. Translating it yields CASSAQANTEAFF.

Comment on this clonotype: With a much larger clone just one base away, this may be a read error. This sequence joins TRBV29-1 and TRBJ2-1; D unresolved. The CDR3 runs 11 residues. Germline CDR1 reads SQVTM; CDR2 reads ANQGSEA. The CDR3 DNA follows: TGCGGCGTTCTGGCACTAAATGAGCAGTTCTTC. Translation: CGVLALNEQFF.

In this sample, this clonotype turned up many times. The J gene is TRBJ2-2, the V gene TRBV6-1, with D maybe TRBD1 (7 bases). This CDR3 spans 14 amino acids. Between the trimmed V and J ends, which lost 6 bases and 4 bases, there was a span of 12 bases. Germline CDR1 reads MNHNS; CDR2 reads SASEGT. Written as DNA, the CDR3 is TGTGCCAGCAGGGACAGGAGGGTCACCGGGGAGCTGTTTTTT. This translates into CASRDRRVTGELFF.

The DNA for the CDR3 is TGTGCCAGCAGCCCCCAAGGGGTGGATTCACCCCTCCACTTT. Amino acid sequence: CASSPQGVDSPLHF. The chain uses TRBV6-1 and TRBJ1-6, with TRBD1 as a possible D gene (5 bases). Trimming removed 6 bases from V and 8 bases from J, with 14 bases in between. CDR1 and CDR2 (germline): MNHNS, SASEGT. This CDR3 has 14 amino acids.

The V call is TRBV4-1, the J call TRBJ2-1; maybe TRBD2 (5 bases). CDR3 size: 15 residues. Trimming cost V 0 bases and J 6 bases, with 12 bases left between them. Looked up from germline, CDR1 is MGHRA and CDR2 is YSYEKL. The DNA for the CDR3 is TGCGCCAGCAGCCAAGACGGGGTCTCGCCCAATGAGCAGTTCTTC. This codes for CASSQDGVSPNEQFF.

This clonotype was observed at least ten times. V is TRBV18 and J is TRBJ1-2; 10 nucleotides line up with TRBD1. The junction had 10 bases not matched to a gene; V was cut back by 3 bases and J by 0 bases. The CDR3 is made up of 18 amino acids. Germline CDR1 reads KGHSH; CDR2 reads LQKENI. CDR3 loop: CASSPTPGQGTSNYGYTF. The CDR3, as DNA: TGTGCCAGCTCACCGACGCCGGGACAGGGGACATCTAACTATGGCTACACCTTC.

This clonotype was picked up many times. V usage is TRBV7-8 and J usage is TRBJ2-7; TRBD1 aligns across 8 bases. The junction had 6 bases not matched to a gene; V was cut back by 4 bases and J by 4 bases. CDR3 length: 14 amino acids. The germline CDR1 and CDR2 sequences are SGHVS and FQNEAQ. For the CDR3, the DNA is TGTGCCAGCAGCTCGGACAGGGTATTGTACGAGCAGTACTTC. Translated, it gives CASSSDRVLYEQYF.

DNA for the CDR3: TGTGCCAGTAGTCCGCGGACAGGGTGGCAAGAGACCCAGTACTTC. It is translated as CASSPRTGWQETQYF. V and J are TRBV19 and TRBJ2-5; TRBD1 matches 8 bases. Germline V gene sequence: CDR1 LNHDA, CDR2 SQIVND (reference sequence). The CDR3 runs 15 residues. The J segment lost 2 bases and the V segment lost 5 bases, leaving 7 bases of the junction unmatched.

This clonotype occurred many times. The V call is TRBV14, the J call TRBJ2-1; D not certain. The CDR3 loop spans 14 amino acids. With 1 base removed from V and 4 bases from J, the gap between germline ends came to 8 bases. Germline V lookup: CDR1 SGHDN, CDR2 FVKESK. The CDR3 loop reads CASSQVAVYNEQFF. For the CDR3, the DNA is TGTGCCAGCAGCCAAGTGGCGGTTTACAATGAGCAGTTCTTC.

This clonotype was counted ten times or more. The rearrangement uses TRBV9 and TRBJ2-7; perhaps TRBD1 as D (5 bases). Per germline, CDR1 SGDLS and CDR2 YYNGEE. Trimming took off 3 bases at V and 7 bases at J, with 20 bases between the two ends. This CDR3 spans 15 amino acids. The DNA for the CDR3 is TGTGCCAGCAGCGGGCCCCCTAGGGGCTCTCTAGAGCAGTACTTC. Encoded protein: CASSGPPRGSLEQYF. Filled out from reference TRBV9 and TRBJ2-7, the complete variable domain reads DSGVTQTPKHLITATGQRVTLRCSPRSGDLSVYWYQQSLDQGLQFLIQYYNGEERAKGNILERFSAQQFPDLHSELNLSSLELGDSALYFCASSGPPRGSLEQYFGPGTRLTVT.

The chain uses TRBV24-1 and TRBJ2-1; TRBD2 agrees at 9 bases. V shed 7 bases and J 8 bases; nucleotides not matched to a gene: 11. The CDR3 sequence is 15 residues long. Germline V gene data show CDR1 as KGHDR and CDR2 as SFDVKD. In DNA, the CDR3 is TGTGCCACCAGCGGTAGCGGGAGATCCGGCGATGAGCAGTTCTTC. This codes for CATSGSGRSGDEQFF.

This clonotype was recorded at least ten times. This rearrangement joins TRBV7-2 to TRBJ2-3, with D possibly matching TRBD2 (7 bases). V lost 1 base and J 2 bases, leaving 10 bases between the germline ends. Germline loops: CDR1 SGHTA, CDR2 FQGNSA. The CDR3 extends over 15 amino acids. CDR3 coding DNA: TGTGCCAGCAGCTTAGACGGGGGGCACACAGATACGCAGTATTTT. It is translated as CASSLDGGHTDTQYF.

This clonotype was seen at least ten times. This chain connects TRBV2 to TRBJ2-1; TRBD1 might be the D (5 bases). The CDR3 has 14 residues. V lost 7 bases and J 4 bases, leaving 14 bases between the germline ends. Germline V gene sequence: CDR1 SNHLY, CDR2 FYNNEI. The CDR3 DNA reads as TGTGCCAGCACTTTGCCAGGGAATTACAATGAGCAGTTCTTC. It encodes CASTLPGNYNEQFF.

J is TRBJ1-6 and V is TRBV27; no firm D call. Between the trimmed V and J ends, which lost 8 bases and 8 bases, there was a span of 19 bases. The germline V gene has CDR1 MNHEY and CDR2 SMNVEV (reference sequence). There are 15 residues in the CDR3. CDR3 nucleotide sequence: TGTGCCAGCGGTTCTCCGGGGTCAATCGATTCACCCCTCCACTTT. Its protein product is CASGSPGSIDSPLHF.

The chain joins TRBV14 to TRBJ2-1; the D is unclear. Per the germline V gene, CDR1 is SGHDN and CDR2 is FVKESK. The V gene lost 3 bases and the J gene lost 1 base, with 13 bases spanning the gap. This CDR3 contains 16 residues. CDR3 amino acids: CASSHAHLVSYNEQFF. CDR3 sequence (DNA): TGTGCCAGCAGCCATGCACACCTGGTATCCTACAATGAGCAGTTCTTC.

This clonotype was observed at least ten times. The V gene is TRBV4-1, the J gene TRBJ2-1; 8 bases fit TRBD2. CDR1 is MGHRA, CDR2 YSYEKL, per germline. The CDR3 has 15 amino acids. The ends lost 1 base at V and 8 bases at J; junction bases unmatched: 7. The CDR3 sequence: CASSQGTGGVDEQFF. CDR3 DNA sequence: TGCGCCAGCAGCCAAGGGACGGGAGGGGTCGATGAGCAGTTCTTC.

V and J are TRBV28 and TRBJ2-5, with 12 bases identical to TRBD1. This CDR3 comprises 17 residues. The germline gives CDR1 MDHEN, CDR2 SYDVKM. J gave up 3 bases and V 7 bases, and 12 bases lay outside the gene matches. The CDR3 region is CASTPLGDRGPEETQYF. CDR3 DNA: TGTGCCAGCACACCCCTGGGGGACAGGGGGCCTGAAGAGACCCAGTACTTC.

The chain couples TRBV4-1 to TRBJ2-7; D is undetermined. The length of the CDR3 is 15 residues. Trimming stripped 4 bases from V and 2 bases from J, with 15 bases between. CDR1 is MGHRA, CDR2 YSYEKL, per germline. CDR3 residues: CASSLMTYPTYEQYF. As DNA, the CDR3 is TGCGCCAGCAGCCTCATGACCTACCCCACCTACGAGCAGTACTTC.

This clonotype was seen many times. V gene TRBV2 combines with J gene TRBJ1-5; D call uncertain. CDR1 and CDR2 (germline): SNHLY, FYNNEI. This CDR3 has 13 amino acids. The V gene lost 6 bases and the J gene lost 4 bases, with 10 bases spanning the gap. CDR3 nucleotide sequence: TGTGCCAGCAGCGCCTGGAAGAATCAGCCCCAGCATTTT. Translated, it gives CASSAWKNQPQHF.